These 9 T cell receptor beta chains originate from one sample sequenced in a study of T-cell reconstitution after alpha-beta-depleted transplantation in children. TCRbeta library construction was performed incorporating unique molecular identifiers. TCRdb passed the PCR reads through MiXCR, listing each CDR3 protein once. The sample lists over 550,000 distinct CDR3 sequences; approximately 10% were seen once. The source material was PBMCs from the stem cell graft donor, sampled from the stem cell graft. The receptor source for this set is a human donor who donated a stem cell graft to a child with acute myeloid leukemia.

The V and J genes are TRBV6-2 or TRBV6-3 and TRBJ2-2, with 8 positions matching TRBD2. V gave up 2 bases and J gave up 4 bases; unmatched junction bases: 3. Germline assignment: CDR1 MNHEY and CDR2 SVGEGT. There are 15 residues in the CDR3. The CDR3 region is CASSYDGRATGELFF. The CDR3, as DNA: TGTGCCAGCAGTTACGACGGGAGGGCCACCGGGGAGCTGTTTTTT.

This clonotype has ten or more counts. V is TRBV20-1 and J is TRBJ2-5; 10 bases map to TRBD1. The CDR3 sequence is 16 residues long. Germline loops: CDR1 DFQATT, CDR2 SNEGSKA (reference sequence). With 5 bases clipped from V and 5 bases from J, the junction kept 14 bases outside the gene matches. The CDR3, as DNA: TGCAGTGCTTCTCGCCCAAAGACAGGGGGCGGGGAGACCCAGTACTTC. Its protein product is CSASRPKTGGGETQYF.

A few counts support this clonotype. V gene TRBV4-2 combines with J gene TRBJ2-7, with D perhaps TRBD2 (6 bases). The germline V and J ends were trimmed by 1 base and 6 bases, with 13 bases remaining between them. Germline assignment: CDR1 LGHNA and CDR2 YNFKEQ. The CDR3 totals 14 residues. This CDR3 is CASSQVAAGSEQYF. The DNA for the CDR3 is TGTGCCAGCAGCCAAGTTGCGGCGGGATCCGAGCAGTACTTC.

This clonotype was recorded a few times. The V gene is TRBV10-3, the J gene TRBJ2-5, with D uncertain. This CDR3 has 13 amino acids. CDR1 and CDR2 (germline): ENHRY, SYGVKD. The V end was cut by 2 bases, the J end by 4 bases, with 8 bases between. CDR3 amino acids: CAISEAPGETQYF. The CDR3 DNA reads as TGTGCCATCAGTGAGGCCCCGGGAGAGACCCAGTACTTC.

This clonotype was detected only a few times. The rearrangement joins TRBV24-1 to TRBJ2-5; a possible D gene is TRBD1 (5 bases). Germline CDR1 is KGHDR and CDR2 is SFDVKD. The V gene lost 10 bases and the J gene lost 4 bases, with 12 bases spanning the gap. This CDR3 has 12 amino acids. CDR3 loop: CATGASGETQYF. CDR3 DNA sequence: TGTGCCACTGGGGCCTCCGGAGAGACCCAGTACTTC.

This clonotype appeared a few times. The chain uses TRBV27 and TRBJ2-7; D might be TRBD1 (6 bases). The CDR3 runs 16 residues. Germline V gene data show CDR1 as MNHEY and CDR2 as SMNVEV (reference sequence). V lost 4 bases, J lost 4 bases, and 20 bases lay in between. The CDR3 loop is CASSSRGQSGPYEQYF. The CDR3 DNA is TGTGCCAGCAGTTCTAGAGGACAGAGCGGTCCATACGAGCAGTACTTC.

This clonotype showed up many times. The rearrangement links TRBV12-3 or TRBV12-4 to TRBJ2-1, with 8 bases lining up with TRBD2. The CDR3 is 19 residues long. V lost 0 bases to trimming and J lost 1 base; unmatched junction nucleotides: 11. The CDR3 bases are TGTGCCAGCAGTTTAGCCGGCGGGAGGTACGGGGGGTCCTACAATGAGCAGTTCTTC. This sequence encodes CASSLAGGRYGGSYNEQFF.

The table lists this clonotype with a few counts. The rearrangement joins TRBV9 to TRBJ2-3; a possible D gene is TRBD2 (6 bases). This CDR3 has 16 amino acids. Germline CDR1 reads SGDLS; CDR2 reads YYNGEE. V lost 0 bases and J 4 bases, leaving 15 bases between the germline ends. The CDR3 DNA sequence: TGTGCCAGCAGCGTAGGCGGGACCCTTATGGCAGATACGCAGTATTTT. It codes for CASSVGGTLMADTQYF.

The chain combines TRBV5-1 with TRBJ1-2; the D is unclear. CDR1 and CDR2 (germline): SGHRS, YFSETQ. Trimming shortened V by 1 base and J by 7 bases, and 14 bases separated the two germline ends. This CDR3 region has 14 residues. The CDR3 DNA follows: TGCGCCAGCAGCTTGTTAGACCCTGGGAGTGGCTACACCTTC. This encodes CASSLLDPGSGYTF.